The 32 T cell receptor beta chains below were found in one sample sequenced in a study of blood T cell repertoires in COVID-19. Sequencing was performed with immunoSEQ multiplex PCR; in TCRdb, only in-frame clones are kept and a portion is missing. The data contain about 160,000 clones, 60% to 80% of them singletons. The sample consisted of peripheral blood. Source of these receptors: a man between 65 and 85 years old with acute or convalescent COVID-19.

In its sample, this clone was seen once. The chain joins TRBV6-6 to TRBJ2-7; 9 bases map to TRBD1. The CDR3 has 16 amino acids. J lost 5 bases, V lost 3 bases, and 11 bases had no gene match. The germline V gene has CDR1 MNHNY and CDR2 SVGAGI (reference sequence). CDR3 residues: CASSYLPGQGNHEQYF. As DNA, the CDR3 is TGTGCCAGCAGTTATTTACCGGGACAGGGCAACCACGAGCAGTACTTC.

V gene TRBV11-2 combines with J gene TRBJ2-2; maybe TRBD1 (7 bases). The CDR3 totals 16 residues. Germline CDR1 is SGHAT and CDR2 is FQNNGV. Trimming removed 3 bases at V and 5 bases at J, with 16 bases between. CDR3 region: CASSLFGSGGTGELFF. The CDR3 DNA reads as TGTGCCAGCAGCTTGTTCGGGTCAGGGGGGACCGGGGAGCTGTTTTTT.

V and J are TRBV7-6 and TRBJ2-1; 9 nucleotides match TRBD2. The J segment lost 4 bases and the V segment lost 4 bases, leaving 17 bases of the junction unmatched. Germline assignment: CDR1 SGHVS and CDR2 FNYEAQ. The CDR3 loop spans 19 amino acids. CDR3 amino acids: CASSSTPFGLSGRYNEQFF. CDR3 nucleotides: TGTGCCAGCAGCTCCACCCCATTTGGACTAAGCGGGAGGTACAATGAGCAGTTCTTC. The whole variable domain, remainder taken from reference TRBV7-6 and TRBJ2-1, is GAGVSQSPRYKVTKRGQDVALRCDPISGHVSLYWYRQALGQGPEFLTYFNYEAQQDKSGLPNDRFSAERPEGSISTLTIQRTEQRDSAMYRCASSSTPFGLSGRYNEQFFGPGTRLTVL.

The genes are TRBV3-1 (or the pseudogene TRBV3-2) and TRBJ1-3; D call uncertain. CDR1 is LGHDT, CDR2 YNNKEL, per germline (reference sequence). The CDR3 runs to 18 residues. Trimming left V 0 bases short and J 2 bases short, with 17 bases between. Written as DNA, the CDR3 is TGTGCCAGCAGCCAAGATGAGAGTATAGAGCCTGCTGGAAACACCATATATTTT. It yields the protein CASSQDESIEPAGNTIYF.

This CDR3 reads CASRRLTDSEAFF. CDR3 in DNA: TGTGCCAGCAGAAGGCTTACAGATTCTGAAGCTTTCTTT. This chain joins TRBV6-1 and TRBJ1-1; no definite D call. Trimming pared 6 bases from V and 6 bases from J, leaving 14 bases between. The CDR3 totals 13 residues. CDR1 MNHNS and CDR2 SASEGT come from the germline V gene.

This chain connects TRBV29-1 to TRBJ2-7; 8 nucleotides align to TRBD1. The CDR3 runs 14 residues. Germline V gives CDR1 SQVTM, CDR2 ANQGSEA. V dropped 6 bases and J dropped 3; count of bases not matched to a gene: 10. CDR3 nucleotide sequence: TGCAGCGTACAAAGACAACAGGGGGTCTACGAGCAGTACTTC. Protein: CSVQRQQGVYEQYF.

V gene TRBV20-1 combines with J gene TRBJ2-1; D possibly corresponds to TRBD2 (6 bases). The CDR3 loop spans 11 amino acids. CDR1 is DFQATT and CDR2 is SNEGSKA in the germline V gene (reference sequence). V lost 6 bases and J 11 bases, leaving 14 bases between the germline ends. The CDR3: CSAHRGGKQFF. CDR3 DNA: TGCAGTGCCCATCGAGGCGGGAAGCAGTTCTTC.

This clone was seen more than once but under ten times. The chain is built from TRBV25-1 and TRBJ2-3; a weak D match, TRBD2 (5 bases). Deletions cut 2 bases from V and 4 bases from J, with 16 bases between. This CDR3 is built from 16 residues. In germline, CDR1 is MGHDK, CDR2 SYGVNS. In DNA, the CDR3 is TGTGCCAGCAGTGAACTGGGTACTAGTGGGGCAGATACGCAGTATTTT. It specifies CASSELGTSGADTQYF.

In its sample, this clone was seen once. The chain uses TRBV18 and TRBJ1-6, with TRBD1 matching over 9 bases. Germline V gene data show CDR1 as KGHSH and CDR2 as LQKENI. V was clipped by 6 bases and J by 6 bases; unmatched bases: 6. The CDR3 is made up of 15 amino acids. CDR3 bases: TGTGCCAGCTCTCCTAGGACAGGGGTTAATTCACCCCTCCACTTT. The encoded protein is CASSPRTGVNSPLHF.

This rearrangement joins TRBV9 to TRBJ1-4; D remains ambiguous. The germline V gene has CDR1 SGDLS and CDR2 YYNGEE. The V and J ends lost 0 bases and 3 bases respectively, with 6 bases between them. The CDR3 has 14 residues. This chain's CDR3 is CASSVELSNEKLFF. The CDR3 DNA follows: TGTGCCAGCAGCGTAGAACTGTCTAATGAAAAACTGTTTTTT.

The genes are TRBV6-5 and TRBJ1-6; TRBD1 might be the D (5 bases). Germline assignment: CDR1 MNHEY and CDR2 SVGAGI. The CDR3 loop spans 13 amino acids. With 10 bases removed from V and 7 bases from J, the gap between germline ends came to 14 bases. DNA of the CDR3: TGTGCCACTATACCGGGGGGGAATTCACCCCTCCACTTT. This gives the protein CATIPGGNSPLHF.

This clone was seen only a few times. The rearrangement links TRBV10-3 to TRBJ1-2; 9 bases map to TRBD1. The CDR3 runs to 15 residues. Trimming at V came to 0 bases and at J to 4 bases, leaving 3 bases not matched to a gene. Germline V gives CDR1 ENHRY, CDR2 SYGVKD. The CDR3 region is CAISESTGGIYGYTF. DNA of the CDR3: TGTGCCATCAGTGAGTCGACAGGGGGTATCTATGGCTACACCTTC.

This CDR3 reads CATSSNRGSSTDTQYF. The CDR3 nucleotides are TGTGCCACCAGTAGTAACAGGGGGAGTAGCACAGATACGCAGTATTTT. This chain connects TRBV24-1 to TRBJ2-3; 8 bases agree with TRBD1. V dropped 6 bases and J dropped 0; count of bases not matched to a gene: 7. This CDR3 spans 16 amino acids. Per germline, CDR1 KGHDR and CDR2 SFDVKD.

The rearrangement joins TRBV20-1 to TRBJ2-3; D is possibly TRBD1 (6 bases). CDR1 DFQATT and CDR2 SNEGSKA come from the germline V gene (reference sequence). This CDR3 has 11 amino acids. Trimming stripped 8 bases from V and 5 bases from J, with 11 bases between. The CDR3 protein is CSQGFEDTQYF. The CDR3 nucleotides are TGCAGTCAGGGGTTCGAAGATACGCAGTATTTT.

This clone appeared a single time. This chain links TRBV29-1 with TRBJ1-2; D possibly corresponds to TRBD1 (6 bases). Trimming stripped 5 bases from V and 3 bases from J, with 7 bases between. Germline V gives CDR1 SQVTM, CDR2 ANQGSEA. The CDR3 is 11 residues long. In DNA, the CDR3 is TGCAGCGTTACAGGGTACTATGGCTACACCTTC. Protein product: CSVTGYYGYTF.

The chain joins TRBV28 to TRBJ1-1; 8 bases map to TRBD1. The CDR3 runs to 16 residues. V lost 5 bases, J lost 0 bases, and 8 bases stayed unmatched. CDR1 is MDHEN, CDR2 SYDVKM, per germline. The CDR3 protein is CASSRGQGVMNTEAFF. The CDR3 DNA reads as TGTGCCAGCAGTAGAGGACAGGGTGTAATGAACACTGAAGCTTTCTTT.

CDR3 sequence reads: CASSPLADLGTGELFF. CDR3 sequence (DNA): TGCGCCAGCAGCCCTTTAGCGGACCTGGGGACCGGGGAGCTGTTTTTT. The chain links TRBV5-1 to TRBJ2-2, with D possibly being TRBD2 (6 bases). The V gene lost 4 bases and the J gene lost 5 bases, with 18 bases spanning the gap. This CDR3 comprises 16 residues. Looked up from germline, CDR1 is SGHRS and CDR2 is YFSETQ. The full variable domain, rest sourced from reference TRBV5-1 and TRBJ2-2, is KAGVTQTPRYLIKTRGQQVTLSCSPISGHRSVSWYQQTPGQGLQFLFEYFSETQRNKGNFPGRFSGRQFSNSRSEMNVSTLELGDSALYLCASSPLADLGTGELFFGEGSRLTVL.

The V call is TRBV15, the J call TRBJ1-5, with 9 positions matching TRBD1. The V gene's germline CDR1 is LNHNV and CDR2 YYDKDF (reference sequence). Unmatched junction bases numbered 1, after V lost 0 bases and J lost 4 bases. This CDR3 region has 15 residues. The CDR3 loop reads CATSREGTGNQPQHF. CDR3 bases: TGTGCCACCAGCAGAGAAGGGACAGGGAATCAGCCCCAGCATTTT.

The chain combines TRBV5-4 with TRBJ2-4; 7 bases line up with TRBD1. The CDR3 consists of 14 residues. Trimming removed 4 bases from V and 4 bases from J; junction bases left unmatched: 5. Germline V lookup: CDR1 SGHNT, CDR2 YYREEE (reference sequence). CDR3 coding DNA: TGTGCCAGCAGCATCGGGACAGCGAAAAACATTCAGTACTTC. Encoded protein: CASSIGTAKNIQYF. The variable domain in full, completed from reference TRBV5-4 and TRBJ2-4, reads ETGVTQSPTHLIKTRGQQVTLRCSSQSGHNTVSWYQQALGQGPQFIFQYYREEENGRGNFPPRFSGLQFPNYSSELNVNALELDDSALYLCASSIGTAKNIQYFGAGTRLSVL.

The chain carries TRBV10-3 and TRBJ2-5; 9 nucleotides line up with TRBD2. The CDR3 consists of 14 residues. Per the germline V gene, CDR1 is ENHRY and CDR2 is SYGVKD. V was pared by 4 bases and J by 3 bases, with 3 bases of the junction left unmatched. The CDR3 DNA reads TGTGCCATCAGTGGCGGGGGGGATAAAGAGACCCAGTACTTC. Amino acids: CAISGGGDKETQYF.

The J gene is TRBJ2-7, the V gene TRBV3-1 (or the pseudogene TRBV3-2), with 7 bases that match TRBD2. CDR1 is LGHDT and CDR2 is YNNKEL in the germline V gene (reference sequence). The CDR3 spans 13 residues. The V gene end was trimmed by 4 bases and the J gene end by 3 bases; junction bases not matched to a gene: 3. CDR3 loop: CASSLRGVYEQYF. In DNA, the CDR3 is TGTGCCAGCAGCCTCCGGGGGGTCTACGAGCAGTACTTC.

The count of this clone is one. This chain joins TRBV18 and TRBJ1-6; 7 bases line up with TRBD1. V gave up 3 bases and J gave up 7 bases; unmatched junction bases: 6. CDR1 is KGHSH, CDR2 LQKENI, per germline. The CDR3 consists of 15 residues. CDR3: CASSPEGQRNSPLHF. CDR3 bases: TGTGCCAGCTCACCGGAGGGACAGAGAAATTCACCCCTCCACTTT.

With respect to this clone: This specimen includes other DNA sequences encoding the same CDR3. This chain joins TRBV6-2 or TRBV6-3 and TRBJ2-7, with D unresolved. Trimming stripped 2 bases from V and 4 bases from J, with 9 bases between. Per germline, CDR1 MNHEY and CDR2 SVGEGT. The CDR3 sequence is 13 residues long. DNA for the CDR3: TGTGCCAGCAGTTACGACTCCTCGTACGAGCAGTACTTC. Protein product: CASSYDSSYEQYF.

The J gene is TRBJ1-5, the V gene TRBV19, with 7 bases identical to TRBD1. Germline V gives CDR1 LNHDA, CDR2 SQIVND (reference sequence). This CDR3 comprises 14 residues. J lost 5 bases, V lost 4 bases, and 5 bases had no gene match. CDR3 coding DNA: TGTGCCAGTAGTAATTCCGGGACAGATCAGCCCCAGCATTTT. It is translated as CASSNSGTDQPQHF.

The rearrangement links TRBV7-6 to TRBJ1-3, with D maybe TRBD1 (6 bases). V was shortened by 0 bases and J by 2 bases, with 11 bases between the two germline ends. The V gene's germline CDR1 is SGHVS and CDR2 FNYEAQ. The CDR3 spans 16 residues. CDR3 region: CASSLAQGNTGNTIYF. CDR3 coding DNA: TGTGCCAGCAGCTTAGCACAGGGAAATACTGGAAACACCATATATTTT.

The chain employs TRBV30 and TRBJ1-6; 7 bases align to TRBD1. CDR1 GTSNPN and CDR2 SVGIG come from the germline V gene (reference sequence). V dropped 7 bases and J dropped 5; count of bases not matched to a gene: 8. This CDR3 has 14 amino acids. CDR3 sequence reads: CAFTLRGNNSPLHF. The CDR3 bases are TGTGCCTTCACCCTCAGGGGGAATAATTCACCCCTCCACTTT. Drawing the rest from reference TRBV30 and TRBJ1-6, the complete variable domain is SQTIHQWPATLVQPVGSPLSLECTVEGTSNPNLYWYRQAAGRGLQLLFYSVGIGQISSEVPQNLSASRPQDRQFILSSKKLLLSDSGFYLCAFTLRGNNSPLHFGNGTRLTVT.

This clone was seen a single time. This chain links TRBV6-4 with TRBJ1-2, with 9 bases aligning to TRBD1. The CDR3 loop spans 15 amino acids. Trimming cost V 6 bases and J 4 bases; bases outside gene matches: 9. The germline V gene encodes CDR1 MRHNA and CDR2 SNTAGT. The CDR3 DNA follows: TGTGCCAGCAGGGAGGGGACAGGGACCCTCTATGGCTACACCTTC. The encoded protein is CASREGTGTLYGYTF.

The chain couples TRBV29-1 to TRBJ2-7, with D maybe TRBD1 (6 bases). This CDR3 region has 12 residues. V lost 6 bases to trimming and J lost 2 bases, with 11 bases between them. CDR1 is SQVTM, CDR2 ANQGSEA, per germline. CDR3 loop: CSVLQGPYEQYF. CDR3 DNA sequence: TGCAGCGTGCTACAGGGTCCCTACGAGCAGTACTTC.

The J gene is TRBJ1-5, the V gene TRBV28, with D uncertain. Germline CDR1 and CDR2: MDHEN and SYDVKM. Deletions cut 5 bases from V and 4 bases from J, with 12 bases between. The CDR3 covers 14 residues. CDR3 DNA: TGTGCCAGCAGTCCTGACACCTGGAATCAGCCCCAGCATTTT. Translation: CASSPDTWNQPQHF.

A remark on this clone: At one boundary the junction diverges from the germline segment, which might be a read error. The chain has TRBV7-6 and TRBJ2-1; 10 bases agree with TRBD2. This CDR3 is 11 amino acids long. Germline assignment: CDR1 SGHVS and CDR2 FNYEAQ. The DNA of the CDR3 is TGTTCCAGCGGGAGGGGCAATGAGCAGTTCTTC. This codes for CSSGRGNEQFF. The whole variable domain, filled in from reference TRBV7-6 and TRBJ2-1, reads GAGVSQSPRYKVTKRGQDVALRCDPISGHVSLYWYRQALGQGPEFLTYFNYEAQQDKSGLPNDRFSAERPEGSISTLTIQRTEQRDSAMYRCSSGRGNEQFFGPGTRLTVL.

This chain connects TRBV3-1 (or the pseudogene TRBV3-2) to TRBJ2-4, with D possibly TRBD2 on 6 matching bases. The CDR3 is made up of 16 amino acids. Looked up from germline, CDR1 is LGHDT and CDR2 is YNNKEL (reference sequence). Trimming pared 3 bases from V and 0 bases from J, leaving 12 bases between. CDR3: CASSQPLALAKNIQYF. The CDR3 DNA reads TGTGCCAGCAGCCAGCCCCTAGCGTTAGCCAAAAACATTCAGTACTTC.

The chain links TRBV11-2 to TRBJ2-3; 14 bases fit TRBD2. CDR3 length: 15 amino acids. CDR1 and CDR2 (germline): SGHAT, FQNNGV. The junction had 4 bases not matched to a gene; V was cut back by 6 bases and J by 5 bases. CDR3 region: CASRRGTSGGDTQYF. The DNA for the CDR3 is TGTGCCAGCAGACGCGGGACTAGCGGGGGAGATACGCAGTATTTT.